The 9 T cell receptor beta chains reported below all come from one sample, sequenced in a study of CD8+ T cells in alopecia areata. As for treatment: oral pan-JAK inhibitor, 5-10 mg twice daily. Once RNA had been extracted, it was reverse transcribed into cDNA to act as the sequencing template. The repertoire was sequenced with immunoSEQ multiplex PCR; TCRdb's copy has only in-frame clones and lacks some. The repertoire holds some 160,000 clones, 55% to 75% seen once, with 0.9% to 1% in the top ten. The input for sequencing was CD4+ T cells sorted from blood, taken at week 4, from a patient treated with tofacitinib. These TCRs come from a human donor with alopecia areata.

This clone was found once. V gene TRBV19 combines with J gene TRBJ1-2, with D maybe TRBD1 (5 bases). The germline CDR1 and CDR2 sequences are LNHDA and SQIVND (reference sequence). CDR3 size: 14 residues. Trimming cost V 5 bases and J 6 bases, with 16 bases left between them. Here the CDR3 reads CASSGWDSMDGYTF. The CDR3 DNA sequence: TGTGCCAGTAGTGGCTGGGACTCCATGGATGGCTACACCTTC.

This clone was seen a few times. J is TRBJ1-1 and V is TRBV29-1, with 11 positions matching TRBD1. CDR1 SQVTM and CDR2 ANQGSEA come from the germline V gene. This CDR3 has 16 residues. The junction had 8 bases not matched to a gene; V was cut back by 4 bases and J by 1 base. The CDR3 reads CSVGTRTGGANTEAFF. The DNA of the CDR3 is TGCAGCGTTGGCACCAGGACAGGGGGCGCGAACACTGAAGCTTTCTTT.

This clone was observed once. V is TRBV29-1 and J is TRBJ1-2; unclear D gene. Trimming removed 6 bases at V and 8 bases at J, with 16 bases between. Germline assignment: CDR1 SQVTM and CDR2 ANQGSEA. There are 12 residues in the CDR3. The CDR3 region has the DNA TGCAGCGTACTCGGCCCAACGAGAGGCTACACCTTC. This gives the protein CSVLGPTRGYTF.

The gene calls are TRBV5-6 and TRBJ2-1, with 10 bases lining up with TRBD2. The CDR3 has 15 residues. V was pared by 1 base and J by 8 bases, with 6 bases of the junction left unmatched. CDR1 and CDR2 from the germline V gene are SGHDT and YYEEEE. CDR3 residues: CASSLKGTSVHEQFF. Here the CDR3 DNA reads TGTGCCAGCAGCTTGAAAGGGACTAGCGTGCATGAGCAGTTCTTC. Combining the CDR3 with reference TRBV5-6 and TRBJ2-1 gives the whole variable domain DAGVTQSPTHLIKTRGQQVTLRCSPKSGHDTVSWYQQALGQGPQFIFQYYEEEERQRGNFPDRFSGHQFPNYSSELNVNALLLGDSALYLCASSLKGTSVHEQFFGPGTRLTVL.

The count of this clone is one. The chain's CDR3 is CASSLIRVDQPQHF. The CDR3 bases are TGTGCCAGCAGCTTAATCAGGGTCGATCAGCCCCAGCATTTT. The V gene is TRBV7-2, the J gene TRBJ1-5; TRBD1 might be the D (5 bases). This CDR3 contains 14 residues. Germline CDR1 is SGHTA and CDR2 is FQGNSA. V lost 2 bases and J 5 bases, leaving 10 bases between the germline ends.

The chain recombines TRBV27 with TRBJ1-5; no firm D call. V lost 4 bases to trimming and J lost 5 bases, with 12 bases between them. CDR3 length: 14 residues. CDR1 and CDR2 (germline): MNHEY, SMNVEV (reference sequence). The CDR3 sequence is CASSSRGLYQPQHF. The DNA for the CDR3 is TGTGCCAGCAGTTCACGAGGACTTTATCAGCCCCAGCATTTT.

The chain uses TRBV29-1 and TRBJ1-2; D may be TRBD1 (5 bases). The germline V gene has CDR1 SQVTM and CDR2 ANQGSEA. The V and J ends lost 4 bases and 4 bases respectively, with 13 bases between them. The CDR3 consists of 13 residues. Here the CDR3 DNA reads TGCAGCGTTGCCAGGGACGGAAGCTATGGCTACACCTTC. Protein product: CSVARDGSYGYTF. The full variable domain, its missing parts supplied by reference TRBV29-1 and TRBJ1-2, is SAVISQKPSRDICQRGTSLTIQCQVDSQVTMMFWYRQQPGQSLTLIATANQGSEATYESGFVIDKFPISRPNLTFSTLTVSNMSPEDSSIYLCSVARDGSYGYTFGSGTRLTVV.

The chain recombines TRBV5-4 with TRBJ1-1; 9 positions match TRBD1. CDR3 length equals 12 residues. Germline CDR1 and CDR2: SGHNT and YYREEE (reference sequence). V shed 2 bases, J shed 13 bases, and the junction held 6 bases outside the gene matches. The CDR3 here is CASSFPGTGFFF. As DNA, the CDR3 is TGTGCCAGCAGCTTCCCAGGGACAGGGTTTTTCTTT.

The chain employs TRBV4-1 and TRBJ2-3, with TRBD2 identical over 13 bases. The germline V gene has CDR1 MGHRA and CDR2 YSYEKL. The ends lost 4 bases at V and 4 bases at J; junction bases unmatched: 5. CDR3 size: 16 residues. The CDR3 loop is CASSRTSGGDSDTQYF. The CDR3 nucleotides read TGCGCCAGCAGCCGAACTAGCGGGGGGGATTCAGATACGCAGTATTTT.